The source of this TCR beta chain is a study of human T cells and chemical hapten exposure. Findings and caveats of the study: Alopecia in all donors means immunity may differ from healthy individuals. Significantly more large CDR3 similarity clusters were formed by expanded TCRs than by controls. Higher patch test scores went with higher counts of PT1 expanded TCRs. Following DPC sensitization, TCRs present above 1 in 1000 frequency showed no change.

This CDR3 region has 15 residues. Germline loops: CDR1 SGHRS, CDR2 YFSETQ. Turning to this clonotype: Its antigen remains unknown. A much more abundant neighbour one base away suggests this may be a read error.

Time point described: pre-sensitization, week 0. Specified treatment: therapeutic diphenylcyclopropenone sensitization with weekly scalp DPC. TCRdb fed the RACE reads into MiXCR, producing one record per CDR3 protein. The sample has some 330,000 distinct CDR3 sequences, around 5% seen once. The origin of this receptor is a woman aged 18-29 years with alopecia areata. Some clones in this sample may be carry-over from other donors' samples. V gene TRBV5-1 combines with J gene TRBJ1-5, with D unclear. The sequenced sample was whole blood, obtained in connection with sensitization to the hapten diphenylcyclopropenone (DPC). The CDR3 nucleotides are TGCGCCAGCAGGCTGGACGGGGATAGCAGTCAGCCCCAGCATTTT. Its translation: CASRLDGDSSQPQHF.